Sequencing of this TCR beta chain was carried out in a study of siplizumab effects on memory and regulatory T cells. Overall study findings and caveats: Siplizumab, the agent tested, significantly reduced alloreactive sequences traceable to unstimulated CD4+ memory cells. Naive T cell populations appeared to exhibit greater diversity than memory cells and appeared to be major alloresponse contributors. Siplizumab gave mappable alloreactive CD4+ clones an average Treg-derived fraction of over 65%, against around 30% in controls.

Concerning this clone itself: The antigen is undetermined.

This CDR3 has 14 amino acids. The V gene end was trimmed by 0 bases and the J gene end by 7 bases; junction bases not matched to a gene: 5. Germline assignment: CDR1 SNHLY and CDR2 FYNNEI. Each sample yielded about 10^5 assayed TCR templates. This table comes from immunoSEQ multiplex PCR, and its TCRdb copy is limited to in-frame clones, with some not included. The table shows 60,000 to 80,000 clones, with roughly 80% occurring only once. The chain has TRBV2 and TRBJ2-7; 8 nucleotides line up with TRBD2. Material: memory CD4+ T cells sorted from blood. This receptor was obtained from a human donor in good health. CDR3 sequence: CASSEARGVDEQYF. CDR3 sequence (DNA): TGTGCCAGCAGTGAAGCGCGGGGGGTAGATGAGCAGTACTTC.